What follows are 4 T cell receptor beta chains derived from one specimen sequenced in a study of identical twins. TCRdb independently ran MiXCR on the 5' RACE reads; one entry per CDR3 protein. The sample lists 230,000 or so distinct CDR3 sequences, about 8.3% occurring once. This same sample was also part of a study on yellow fever vaccine responses in identical twins.

Material for sequencing was CD8+ T cells sorted from blood. The receptors were sampled from a woman younger than 30 in good health.

This clonotype came up a few times. The chain combines TRBV25-1 with TRBJ2-2; a weak D match, TRBD1 (5 bases). This CDR3 spans 13 amino acids. Germline CDR1 is MGHDK and CDR2 is SYGVNS. With 3 bases removed from V and 6 bases from J, the gap between germline ends came to 8 bases. This CDR3 is CASSDQGPGELFF. The CDR3 region has the DNA TGTGCCAGCAGTGACCAGGGCCCCGGGGAGCTGTTTTTT.

Many counts were recorded for this clonotype. The V call is TRBV28, the J call TRBJ2-1; either TRBD1 or TRBD2 may fit D (5 bases each). Germline lookup yields CDR1 MDHEN and CDR2 SYDVKM. The CDR3 is 15 residues long. Trimming removed 2 bases at V and 6 bases at J, with 14 bases between. The CDR3 nucleotides read TGTGCCAGCAGTTTAATGGACGCAGGGAGCAATGAGCAGTTCTTC. It yields the protein CASSLMDAGSNEQFF.

In this sample, this clonotype turned up a few times. CDR3 region: CSVGGAPGYTF. CDR3 sequence (DNA): TGCAGCGTTGGGGGGGCGCCTGGCTACACCTTC. The chain is built from TRBV29-1 and TRBJ1-2; weak D call: TRBD1 (6 bases). This CDR3 spans 11 amino acids. CDR1 and CDR2 (germline): SQVTM, ANQGSEA. Trimming pared 4 bases from V and 7 bases from J, leaving 10 bases between.

This clonotype was observed a few times. The rearrangement links TRBV11-2 to TRBJ1-5; D is uncertain. CDR1 is SGHAT and CDR2 is FQNNGV in the germline V gene. Trimming cost V 0 bases and J 5 bases, with 5 bases left between them. This CDR3 comprises 13 residues. In DNA form, the CDR3 reads TGTGCCAGCAGCTTAGAGGGGTATCAGCCCCAGCATTTT. It yields the protein CASSLEGYQPQHF.